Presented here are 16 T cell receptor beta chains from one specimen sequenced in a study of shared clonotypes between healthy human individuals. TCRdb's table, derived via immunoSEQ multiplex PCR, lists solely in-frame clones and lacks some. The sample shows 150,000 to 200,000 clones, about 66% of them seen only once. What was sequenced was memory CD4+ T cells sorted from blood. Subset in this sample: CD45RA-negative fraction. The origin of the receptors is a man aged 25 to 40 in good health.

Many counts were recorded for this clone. The DNA for the CDR3 is TGTGCCAGTAGTATCGGGGGACAGGGGGGACAGCCCCAGCATTTT. It encodes CASSIGGQGGQPQHF. The rearrangement links TRBV19 to TRBJ1-5, with 11 bases aligning to TRBD1. Germline values: CDR1 LNHDA, CDR2 SQIVND (reference sequence). The junction had 5 bases not matched to a gene; V was cut back by 3 bases and J by 7 bases. This CDR3 has 15 amino acids.

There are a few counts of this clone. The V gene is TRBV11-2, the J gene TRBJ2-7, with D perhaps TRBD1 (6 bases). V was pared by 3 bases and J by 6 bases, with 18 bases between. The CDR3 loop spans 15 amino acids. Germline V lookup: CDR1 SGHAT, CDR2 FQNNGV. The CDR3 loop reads CASSLGAGALAEQYF. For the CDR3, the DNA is TGTGCCAGCAGCTTGGGGGCAGGGGCTTTGGCCGAGCAGTACTTC.

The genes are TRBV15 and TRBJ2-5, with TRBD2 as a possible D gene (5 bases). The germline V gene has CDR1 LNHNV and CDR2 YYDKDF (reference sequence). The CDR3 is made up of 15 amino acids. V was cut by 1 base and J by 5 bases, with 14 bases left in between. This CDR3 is CATSRASGGRETQYF. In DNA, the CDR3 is TGTGCCACCAGCAGAGCCAGCGGAGGAAGGGAGACCCAGTACTTC.

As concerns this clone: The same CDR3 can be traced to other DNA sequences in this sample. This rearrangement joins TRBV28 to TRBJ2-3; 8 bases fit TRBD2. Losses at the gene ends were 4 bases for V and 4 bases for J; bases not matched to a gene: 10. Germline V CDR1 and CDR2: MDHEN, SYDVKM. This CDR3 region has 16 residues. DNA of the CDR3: TGTGCCAGCAGTTCTCCGGGAGGGCCAAATTCAGATACGCAGTATTTT. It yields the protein CASSSPGGPNSDTQYF.

CDR3 nucleotides: TGCGCCAGCAGACTGTCGGATACGCAGTATTTT. It is translated as CASRLSDTQYF. This chain connects TRBV5-1 to TRBJ2-3; D not certain. V was pared by 5 bases and J by 6 bases, with 7 bases between. Germline lookup yields CDR1 SGHRS and CDR2 YFSETQ. This CDR3 has 11 residues.

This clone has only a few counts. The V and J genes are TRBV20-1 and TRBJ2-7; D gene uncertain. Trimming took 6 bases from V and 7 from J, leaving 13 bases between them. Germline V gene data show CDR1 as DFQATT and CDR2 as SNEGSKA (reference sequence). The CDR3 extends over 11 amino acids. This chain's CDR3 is CSATRGMEQYF. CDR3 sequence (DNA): TGCAGTGCCACCCGAGGTATGGAGCAGTACTTC.

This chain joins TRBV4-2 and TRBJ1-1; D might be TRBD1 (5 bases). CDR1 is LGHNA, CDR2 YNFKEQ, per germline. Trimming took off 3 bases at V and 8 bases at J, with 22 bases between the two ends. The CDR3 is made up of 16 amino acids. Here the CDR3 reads CASSQGRRDGGSEAFF. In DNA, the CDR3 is TGTGCCAGCAGCCAGGGTCGCCGGGACGGCGGGAGCGAAGCTTTCTTT.

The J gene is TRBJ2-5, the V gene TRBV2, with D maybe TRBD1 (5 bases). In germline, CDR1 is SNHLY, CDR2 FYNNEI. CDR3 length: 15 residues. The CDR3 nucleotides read TGTGTTTATAATGACCCCGGAAGGGGCCAAGAGACCCAGTACTTC. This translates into CVYNDPGRGQETQYF.

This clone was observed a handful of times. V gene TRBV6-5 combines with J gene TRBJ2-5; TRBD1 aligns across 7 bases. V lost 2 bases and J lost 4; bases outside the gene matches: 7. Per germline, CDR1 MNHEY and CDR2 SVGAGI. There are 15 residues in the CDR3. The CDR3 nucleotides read TGTGCCAGCAGTTACCGGCCGGGACAGTTAGAGACCCAGTACTTC. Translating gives CASSYRPGQLETQYF.

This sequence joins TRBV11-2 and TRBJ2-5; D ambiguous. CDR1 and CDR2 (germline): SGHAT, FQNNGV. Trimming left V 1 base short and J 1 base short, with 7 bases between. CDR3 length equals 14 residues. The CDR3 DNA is TGTGCCAGCAGCTTAGTTCTGAGCCAAGAGACCCAGTACTTC. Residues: CASSLVLSQETQYF.

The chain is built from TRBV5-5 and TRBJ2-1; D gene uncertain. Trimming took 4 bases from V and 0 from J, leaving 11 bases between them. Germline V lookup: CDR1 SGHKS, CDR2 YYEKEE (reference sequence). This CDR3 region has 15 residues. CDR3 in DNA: TGTGCCAGCAGCGCCAGCCCGAGCTCCTACAATGAGCAGTTCTTC. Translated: CASSASPSSYNEQFF.

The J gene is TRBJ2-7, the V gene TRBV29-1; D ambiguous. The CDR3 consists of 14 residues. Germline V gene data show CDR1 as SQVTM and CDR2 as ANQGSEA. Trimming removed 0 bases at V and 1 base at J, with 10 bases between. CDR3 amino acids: CSVEESWESYEQYF. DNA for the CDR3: TGCAGCGTTGAAGAAAGCTGGGAATCCTACGAGCAGTACTTC.

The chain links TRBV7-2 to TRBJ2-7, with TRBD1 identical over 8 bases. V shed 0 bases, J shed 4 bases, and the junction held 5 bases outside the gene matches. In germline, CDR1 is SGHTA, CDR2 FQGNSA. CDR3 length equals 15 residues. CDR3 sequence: CASSLAQGAVYEQYF. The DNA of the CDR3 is TGTGCCAGCAGCTTAGCCCAGGGGGCTGTGTACGAGCAGTACTTC.

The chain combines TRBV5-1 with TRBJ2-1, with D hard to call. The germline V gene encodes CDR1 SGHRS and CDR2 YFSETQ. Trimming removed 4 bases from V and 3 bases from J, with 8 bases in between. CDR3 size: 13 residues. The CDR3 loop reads CASSPLNYNEQFF. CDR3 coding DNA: TGCGCCAGCAGCCCCTTAAACTACAATGAGCAGTTCTTC.

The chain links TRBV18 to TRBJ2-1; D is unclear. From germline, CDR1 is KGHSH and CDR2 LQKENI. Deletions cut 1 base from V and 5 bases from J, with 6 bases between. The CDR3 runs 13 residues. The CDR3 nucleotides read TGTGCCAGCTCACCACTCATAAACAATGAGCAGTTCTTC. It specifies CASSPLINNEQFF.

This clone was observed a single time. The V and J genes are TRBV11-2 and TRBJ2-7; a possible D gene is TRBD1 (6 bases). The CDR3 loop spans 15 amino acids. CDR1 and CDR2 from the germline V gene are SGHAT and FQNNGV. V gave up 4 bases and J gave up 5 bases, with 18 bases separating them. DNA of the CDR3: TGTGCCAGCAGCTCTTACACAGGGTTGTCCAACGAGCAGTACTTC. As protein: CASSSYTGLSNEQYF. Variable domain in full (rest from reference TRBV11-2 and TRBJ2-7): EAGVAQSPRYKIIEKRQSVAFWCNPISGHATLYWYQQILGQGPKLLIQFQNNGVVDDSQLPKDRFSAERLKGVDSTLKIQPAKLEDSAVYLCASSSYTGLSNEQYFGPGTRLTVT.